This T cell receptor (beta chain) was sequenced for a study of cytomegalovirus exposure and HLA in healthy donors. Findings and limits, study-wide: The authors enumerated under 200 TCR beta chains as linked to cytomegalovirus. Through in vitro validation, three CMV-associated chains were shown to be specific for CMV antigens. In a later analysis, first-cohort TCR clusters were found to tend to co-occur in the approximately 110 validation repertoires.

The donors were part of the validation cohort, which consisted of 120 subjects and was separate from the first cohort of about 720 subjects. Germline CDR1 MDHEN, CDR2 SYDVKM. The CDR3 has 15 amino acids. Losses at the gene ends were 2 bases for V and 6 bases for J; bases not matched to a gene: 7. About this clone: Antigen unknown.

TCRdb keeps only in-frame clones here, not all; method: immunoSEQ multiplex PCR. The top ten hold approximately 6.7% of the sample, which has approximately 50,000 clones, about 88% seen once. The sample consisted of PBMCs. The V and J genes are TRBV28 and TRBJ2-7; 10 bases fit TRBD1. The clonotype was recovered from a woman in her twenties or thirties in good health and CMV-seronegative. Here the CDR3 reads CASSLTGTGAFEQYF. CDR3 coding DNA: TGTGCCAGCAGTTTAACCGGGACAGGGGCATTCGAGCAGTACTTC.